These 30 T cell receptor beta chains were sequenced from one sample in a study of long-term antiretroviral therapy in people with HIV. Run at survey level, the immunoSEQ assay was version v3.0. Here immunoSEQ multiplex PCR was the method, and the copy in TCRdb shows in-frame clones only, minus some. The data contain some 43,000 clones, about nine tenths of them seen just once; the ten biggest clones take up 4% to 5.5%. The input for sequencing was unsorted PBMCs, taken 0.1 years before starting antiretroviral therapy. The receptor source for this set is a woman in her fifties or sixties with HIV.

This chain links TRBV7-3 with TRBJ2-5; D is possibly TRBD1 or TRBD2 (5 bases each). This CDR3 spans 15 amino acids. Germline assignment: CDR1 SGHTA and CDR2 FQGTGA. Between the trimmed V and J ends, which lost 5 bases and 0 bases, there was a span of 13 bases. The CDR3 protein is CASSRGPGYQETQYF. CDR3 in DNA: TGTGCCAGCAGCCGAGGGCCAGGGTACCAAGAGACCCAGTACTTC.

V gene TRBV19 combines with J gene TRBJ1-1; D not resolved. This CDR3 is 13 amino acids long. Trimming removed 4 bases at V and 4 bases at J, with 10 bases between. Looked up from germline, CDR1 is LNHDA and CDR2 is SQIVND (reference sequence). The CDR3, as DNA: TGTGCCAGTAGTAATATACAGTTCACTGAAGCTTTCTTT. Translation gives CASSNIQFTEAFF. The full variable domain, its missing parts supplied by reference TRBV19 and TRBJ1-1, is DGGITQSPKYLFRKEGQNVTLSCEQNLNHDAMYWYRQDPGQGLRLIYYSQIVNDFQKGDIAEGYSVSREKKESFPLTVTSAQKNPTAFYLCASSNIQFTEAFFGQGTRLTVV.

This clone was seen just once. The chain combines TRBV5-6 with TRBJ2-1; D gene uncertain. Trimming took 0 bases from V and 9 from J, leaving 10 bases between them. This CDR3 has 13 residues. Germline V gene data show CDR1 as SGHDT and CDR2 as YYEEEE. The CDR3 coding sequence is TGTGCCAGCAGCTTGGATTTGGGTGGTGAGCAGTTCTTC. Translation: CASSLDLGGEQFF.

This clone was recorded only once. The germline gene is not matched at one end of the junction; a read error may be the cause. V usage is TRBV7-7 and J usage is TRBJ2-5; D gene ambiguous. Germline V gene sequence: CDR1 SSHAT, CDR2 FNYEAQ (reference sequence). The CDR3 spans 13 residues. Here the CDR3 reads CASSPTREETQYF. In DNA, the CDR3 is TGTGCTAGCAGCCCCACTCGCGAGGAGACCCAGTACTTC. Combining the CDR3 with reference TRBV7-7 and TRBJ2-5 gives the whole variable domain GAGVSQSPRYKVTKRGQDVTLRCDPISSHATLYWYQQALGQGPEFLTYFNYEAQPDKSGLPSDRFSAERPEGSISTLTIQRTEQRDSAMYRCASSPTREETQYFGPGTRLLVL.

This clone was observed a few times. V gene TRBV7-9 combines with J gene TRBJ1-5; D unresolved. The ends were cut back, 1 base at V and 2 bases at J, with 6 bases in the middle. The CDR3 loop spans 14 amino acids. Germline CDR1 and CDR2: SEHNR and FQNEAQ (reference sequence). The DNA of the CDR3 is TGTGCCAGCAGCTTAGGGGCCGGCAATCAGCCCCAGCATTTT. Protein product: CASSLGAGNQPQHF.

The CDR3 protein is CASSVDPGAYEQYF. DNA for the CDR3: TGTGCCAGCAGCGTAGACCCAGGGGCCTACGAGCAGTACTTC. The chain combines TRBV9 with TRBJ2-7; the D gene is possibly TRBD1 (6 bases). Germline-derived CDR1 and CDR2 are SGDLS and YYNGEE. V lost 0 bases, J lost 2 bases, and 9 bases lay in between. The CDR3 is 14 residues long.

CDR3 nucleotides: TGTGCCAGTAGGAGACGGACTGCCGGGTCACCCCTCCACTTT. This sequence encodes CASRRRTAGSPLHF. The chain employs TRBV19 and TRBJ1-6; unclear D gene. V lost 6 bases and J lost 10, with 16 bases in between. The CDR3 extends over 14 amino acids. CDR1 and CDR2 (germline): LNHDA, SQIVND (reference sequence).

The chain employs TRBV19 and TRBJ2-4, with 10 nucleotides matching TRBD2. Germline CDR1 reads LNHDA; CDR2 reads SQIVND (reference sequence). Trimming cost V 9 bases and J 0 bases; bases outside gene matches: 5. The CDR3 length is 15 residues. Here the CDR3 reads CASSERGGAKNIQYF. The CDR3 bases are TGTGCCAGCAGTGAGCGGGGGGGAGCCAAAAACATTCAGTACTTC.

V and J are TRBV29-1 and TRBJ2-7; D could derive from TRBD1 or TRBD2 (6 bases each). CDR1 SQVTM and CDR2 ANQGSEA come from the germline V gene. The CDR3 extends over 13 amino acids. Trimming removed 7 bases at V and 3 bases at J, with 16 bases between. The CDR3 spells CSGRDNPNYEQYF. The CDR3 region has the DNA TGCAGCGGGCGGGACAACCCCAACTACGAGCAGTACTTC.

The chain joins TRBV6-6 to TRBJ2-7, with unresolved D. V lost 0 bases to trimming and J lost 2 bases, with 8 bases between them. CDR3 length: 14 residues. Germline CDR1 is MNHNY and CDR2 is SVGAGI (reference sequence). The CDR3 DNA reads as TGTGCCAGCAGTTACTCGACGAGAGCCTACGAGCAGTACTTC. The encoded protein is CASSYSTRAYEQYF.

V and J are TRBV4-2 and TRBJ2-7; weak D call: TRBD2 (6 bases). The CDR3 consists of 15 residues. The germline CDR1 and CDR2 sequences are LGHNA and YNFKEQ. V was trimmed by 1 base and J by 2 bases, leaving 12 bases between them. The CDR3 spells CASSQARDLAYEQYF. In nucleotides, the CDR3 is TGTGCCAGCAGCCAAGCCCGGGACTTAGCCTACGAGCAGTACTTC.

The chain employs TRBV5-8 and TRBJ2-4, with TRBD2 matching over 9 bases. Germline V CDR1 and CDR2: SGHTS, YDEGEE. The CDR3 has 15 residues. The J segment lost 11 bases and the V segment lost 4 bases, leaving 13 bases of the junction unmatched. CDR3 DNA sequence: TGTGCCAGCAGCCCCGAGAGGGCGGGGGGGAAGGTTCAGTACTTC. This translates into CASSPERAGGKVQYF.

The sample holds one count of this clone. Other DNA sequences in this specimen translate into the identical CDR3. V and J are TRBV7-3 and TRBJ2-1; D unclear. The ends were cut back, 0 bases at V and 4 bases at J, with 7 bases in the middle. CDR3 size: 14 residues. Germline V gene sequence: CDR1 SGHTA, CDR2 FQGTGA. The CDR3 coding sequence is TGTGCCAGCAGCTTAACAGGGTCATACAATGAGCAGTTCTTC. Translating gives CASSLTGSYNEQFF.

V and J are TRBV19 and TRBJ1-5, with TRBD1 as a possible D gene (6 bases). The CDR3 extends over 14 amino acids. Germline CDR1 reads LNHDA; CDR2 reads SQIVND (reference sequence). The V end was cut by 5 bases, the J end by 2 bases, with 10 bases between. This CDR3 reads CASSPRGGNQPQHF. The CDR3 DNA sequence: TGTGCCAGTAGTCCGAGGGGGGGCAATCAGCCCCAGCATTTT.

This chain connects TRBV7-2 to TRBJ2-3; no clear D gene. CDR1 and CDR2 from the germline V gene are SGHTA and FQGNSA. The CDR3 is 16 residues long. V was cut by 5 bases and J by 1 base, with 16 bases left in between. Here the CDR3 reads CASSGGRGVGTDTQYF. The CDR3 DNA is TGTGCCAGCAGCGGCGGACGTGGAGTTGGCACAGATACGCAGTATTTT.

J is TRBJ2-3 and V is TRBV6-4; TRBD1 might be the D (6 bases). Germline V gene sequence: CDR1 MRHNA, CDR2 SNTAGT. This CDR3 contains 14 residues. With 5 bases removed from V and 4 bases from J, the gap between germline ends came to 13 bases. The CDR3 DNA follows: TGTGCCAGCAGTAAGGTCCCAGGGGCAGATACGCAGTATTTT. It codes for CASSKVPGADTQYF.

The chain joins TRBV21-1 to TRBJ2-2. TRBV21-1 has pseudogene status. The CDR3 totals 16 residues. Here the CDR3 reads CASSNTARGGSPELFF. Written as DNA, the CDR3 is TGTGCCAGCAGCAATACTGCCAGGGGGGGGTCCCCGGAGCTGTTTTTT.

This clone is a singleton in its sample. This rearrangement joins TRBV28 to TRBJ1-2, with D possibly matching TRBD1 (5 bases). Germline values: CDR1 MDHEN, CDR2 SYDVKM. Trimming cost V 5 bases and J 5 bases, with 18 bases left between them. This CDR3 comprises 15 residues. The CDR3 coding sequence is TGTGCCAGCAGTCCAAAGTTGGGACGCGTATATGGCTACACCTTC. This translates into CASSPKLGRVYGYTF.

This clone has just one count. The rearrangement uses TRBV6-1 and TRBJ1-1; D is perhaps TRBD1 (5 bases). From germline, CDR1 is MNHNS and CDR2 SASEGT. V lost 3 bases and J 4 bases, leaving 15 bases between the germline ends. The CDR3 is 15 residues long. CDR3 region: CASSDPGGVVTEAFF. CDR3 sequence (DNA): TGTGCCAGCAGTGATCCTGGGGGGGTGGTCACTGAAGCTTTCTTT.

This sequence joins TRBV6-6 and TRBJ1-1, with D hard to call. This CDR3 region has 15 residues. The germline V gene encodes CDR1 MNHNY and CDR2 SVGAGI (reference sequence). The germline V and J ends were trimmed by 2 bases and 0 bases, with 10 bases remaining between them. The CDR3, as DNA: TGTGCCAGCAGTTACCCGACCCGTTTGAACACTGAAGCTTTCTTT. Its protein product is CASSYPTRLNTEAFF.

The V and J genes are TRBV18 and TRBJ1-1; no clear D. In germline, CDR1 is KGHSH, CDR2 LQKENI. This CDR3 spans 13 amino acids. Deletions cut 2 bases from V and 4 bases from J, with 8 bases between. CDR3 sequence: CASSPGVGTEAFF. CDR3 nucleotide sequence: TGTGCCAGCTCACCAGGGGTTGGCACTGAAGCTTTCTTT.

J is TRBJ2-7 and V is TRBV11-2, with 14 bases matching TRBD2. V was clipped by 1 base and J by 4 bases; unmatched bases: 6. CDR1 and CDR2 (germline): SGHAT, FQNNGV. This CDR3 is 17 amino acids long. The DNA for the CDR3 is TGTGCCAGCAGCTTAGCGAGACTAGCGGGGGGGCCATACGAGCAGTACTTC. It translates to CASSLARLAGGPYEQYF. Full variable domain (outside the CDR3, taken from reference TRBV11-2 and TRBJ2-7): EAGVAQSPRYKIIEKRQSVAFWCNPISGHATLYWYQQILGQGPKLLIQFQNNGVVDDSQLPKDRFSAERLKGVDSTLKIQPAKLEDSAVYLCASSLARLAGGPYEQYFGPGTRLTVT.

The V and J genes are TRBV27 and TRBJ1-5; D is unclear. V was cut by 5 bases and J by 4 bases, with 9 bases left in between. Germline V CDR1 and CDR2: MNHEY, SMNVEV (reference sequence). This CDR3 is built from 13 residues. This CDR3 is CASSPSLNQPQHF. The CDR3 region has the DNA TGTGCCAGCAGTCCCAGTTTGAATCAGCCCCAGCATTTT.

CDR3 loop: CASSARLAGGQETQYF. The CDR3, as DNA: TGTGCCAGCAGCGCCCGTCTAGCGGGGGGCCAAGAGACCCAGTACTTC. The rearrangement uses TRBV2 and TRBJ2-5, with TRBD2 matching 11 bases. The germline V gene encodes CDR1 SNHLY and CDR2 FYNNEI. CDR3 size: 16 residues. V lost 6 bases and J lost 1; bases outside the gene matches: 7.

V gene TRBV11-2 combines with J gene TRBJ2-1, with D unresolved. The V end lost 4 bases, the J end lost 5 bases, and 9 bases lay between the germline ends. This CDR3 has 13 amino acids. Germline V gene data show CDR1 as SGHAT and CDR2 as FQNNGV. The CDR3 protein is CASSSGRNNEQFF. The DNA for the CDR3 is TGTGCCAGCAGCTCCGGACGGAACAATGAGCAGTTCTTC.

The CDR3 region has the DNA TGTGCCAGCAGTTTAAGGGGGCCAAATAATTCACCCCTCCACTTT. Amino acids: CASSLRGPNNSPLHF. V usage is TRBV27 and J usage is TRBJ1-6; TRBD1 aligns across 7 bases. CDR3 length: 15 residues. The germline CDR1 and CDR2 sequences are MNHEY and SMNVEV (reference sequence). Unmatched junction bases numbered 3, after V lost 2 bases and J lost 5 bases.

The CDR3 spells CASSQIDIIPSSGNTIYF. For the CDR3, the DNA is TGCGCCAGCAGCCAAATTGATATTATACCAAGCTCTGGAAACACCATATATTTT. The V call is TRBV4-1, the J call TRBJ1-3, with D hard to call. Trimming pared 2 bases from V and 0 bases from J, leaving 17 bases between. From germline, CDR1 is MGHRA and CDR2 YSYEKL. This CDR3 spans 18 amino acids.

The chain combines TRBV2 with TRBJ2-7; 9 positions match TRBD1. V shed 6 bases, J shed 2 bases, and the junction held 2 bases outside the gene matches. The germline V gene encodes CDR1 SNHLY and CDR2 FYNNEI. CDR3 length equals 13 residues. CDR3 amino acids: CASSDRGTYEQYF. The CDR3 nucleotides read TGTGCCAGCAGCGACAGGGGGACCTACGAGCAGTACTTC. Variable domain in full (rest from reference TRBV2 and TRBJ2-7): EPEVTQTPSHQVTQMGQEVILRCVPISNHLYFYWYRQILGQKVEFLVSFYNNEISEKSEIFDDQFSVERPDGSNFTLKIRSTKLEDSAMYFCASSDRGTYEQYFGPGTRLTVT.

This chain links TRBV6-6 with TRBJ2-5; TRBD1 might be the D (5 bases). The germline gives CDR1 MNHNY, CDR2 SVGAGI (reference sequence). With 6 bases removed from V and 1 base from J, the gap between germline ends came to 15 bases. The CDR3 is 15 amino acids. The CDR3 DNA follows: TGTGCCAGCAGGTTGGCGCAGGGTCTCCAAGAGACCCAGTACTTC. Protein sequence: CASRLAQGLQETQYF.

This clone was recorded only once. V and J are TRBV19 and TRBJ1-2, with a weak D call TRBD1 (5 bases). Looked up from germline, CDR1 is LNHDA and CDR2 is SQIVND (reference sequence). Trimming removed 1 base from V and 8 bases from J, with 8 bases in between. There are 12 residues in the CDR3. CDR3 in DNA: TGTGCCAGTAGTATAGCGAGGGGCGGCTACACCTTC. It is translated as CASSIARGGYTF.